The sample holds many counts of the clone carrying this T cell receptor beta chain. Its target is unknown. This sample stems from a study of read filtering for tumor transcriptome and immune sequencing. In the study overall: Patients were approximately 18 male and around 13 female, mean age approximately 70 years, range about 45 to 85. Per sample, TCR-region reads ranged about 4.05 to 10.27 million by IR-seq, roughly 75 to 1273 by RNA-seq.

Study findings and constraints: Sorted CD138-negative bone marrow cells were not purified T cells.

Germline V gene sequence: CDR1 SQVTM, CDR2 ANQGSEA. This CDR3 spans 15 amino acids. V was clipped by 1 base and J by 7 bases; unmatched bases: 6. Molecular barcoded adaptors covering alpha/delta and beta/gamma chains were used on roughly 400 ng RNA. From the reads, TCRdb called clonotypes with MiXCR, one entry per CDR3 protein. The sample holds about 63,000 distinct CDR3 sequences, approximately 13% seen once. The receptor was isolated from a donor aged 40 or over with multiple myeloma. The chain combines TRBV29-1 with TRBJ2-3; 12 bases are a match to TRBD2. The specimen sequenced was a population of CD138-negative cells sorted from bone marrow. The DNA for the CDR3 is TGCAGCGTTGAAGGACTAGCGGGAGCTTCCTATACGCAGTATTTT. Its translation is CSVEGLAGASYTQYF.